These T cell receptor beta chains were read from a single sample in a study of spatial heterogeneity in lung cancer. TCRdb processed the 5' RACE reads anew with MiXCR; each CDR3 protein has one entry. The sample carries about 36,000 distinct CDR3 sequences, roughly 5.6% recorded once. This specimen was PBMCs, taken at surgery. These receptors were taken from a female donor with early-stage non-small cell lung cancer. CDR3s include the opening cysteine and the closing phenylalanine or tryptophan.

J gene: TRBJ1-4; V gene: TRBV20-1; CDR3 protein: CSASPSGGAREKLFF
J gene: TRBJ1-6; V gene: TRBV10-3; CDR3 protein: CAISGTGIDSPLHF
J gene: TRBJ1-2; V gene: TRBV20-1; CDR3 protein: CSASRQVGEGYTF
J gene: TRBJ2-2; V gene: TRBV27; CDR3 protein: CAAQPGANTGELFF
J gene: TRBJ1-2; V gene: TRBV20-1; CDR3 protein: CSEQGRTNYGYTF
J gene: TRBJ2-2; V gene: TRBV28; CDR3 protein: CASSYRAAGELFF
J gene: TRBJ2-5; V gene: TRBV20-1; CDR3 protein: CSVRGSGETQYF
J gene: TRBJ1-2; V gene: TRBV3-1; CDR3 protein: CASSQEGLHGYTF
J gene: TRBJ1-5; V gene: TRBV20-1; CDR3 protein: CSAREGGDNQPQHF
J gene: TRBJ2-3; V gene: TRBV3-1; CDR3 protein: CASSQETSGSSDTQYF
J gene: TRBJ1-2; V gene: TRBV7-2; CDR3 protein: CASSRRESRLGYTF
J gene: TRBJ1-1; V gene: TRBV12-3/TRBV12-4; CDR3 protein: CASSLRPPQGITEAFF
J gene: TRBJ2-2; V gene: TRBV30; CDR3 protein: CACPPRGTGELFF
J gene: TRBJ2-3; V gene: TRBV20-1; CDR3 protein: CSATPTSGGPTDTQYF
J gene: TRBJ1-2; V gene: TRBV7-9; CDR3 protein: CAGGRQEHYGYTF
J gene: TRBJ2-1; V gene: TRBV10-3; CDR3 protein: CAISPGTRANEQFF
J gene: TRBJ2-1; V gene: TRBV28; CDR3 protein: CASSSRLRLAGEGEQFF
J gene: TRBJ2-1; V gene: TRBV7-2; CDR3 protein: CASSLSVGSSGNEQFF
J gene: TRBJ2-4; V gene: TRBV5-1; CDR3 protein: CASSFLGGLTKNIQYF
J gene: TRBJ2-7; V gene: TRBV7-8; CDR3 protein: CASSISYEQYF
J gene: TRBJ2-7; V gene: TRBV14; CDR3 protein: CASSHQTGGSYEQYF
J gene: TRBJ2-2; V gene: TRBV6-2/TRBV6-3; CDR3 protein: CASSYVWQGAGELFF
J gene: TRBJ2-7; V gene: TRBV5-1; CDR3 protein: CASSRSGTGAYEQYF
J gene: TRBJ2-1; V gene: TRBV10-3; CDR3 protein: CAIRGLAGARNEQFF
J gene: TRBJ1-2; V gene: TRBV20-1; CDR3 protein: CSAARQGSYGYTF
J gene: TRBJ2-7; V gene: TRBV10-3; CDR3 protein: CAISEFDEQYF
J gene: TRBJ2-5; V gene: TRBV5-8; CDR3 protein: CASTPRDRGPGETQYF
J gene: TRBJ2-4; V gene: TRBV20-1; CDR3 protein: CSASRASGGIQYF
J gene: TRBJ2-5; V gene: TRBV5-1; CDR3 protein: CASSAGSGQETQYF
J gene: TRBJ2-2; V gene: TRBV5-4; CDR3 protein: CASSQMTRQSTGELFF
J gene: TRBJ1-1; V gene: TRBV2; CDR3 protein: CASSDPRLNTEAFF
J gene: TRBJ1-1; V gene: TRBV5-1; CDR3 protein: CASSRSGGPTNTEAFF
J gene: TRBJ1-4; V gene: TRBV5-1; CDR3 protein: CASARLSLNENLFF
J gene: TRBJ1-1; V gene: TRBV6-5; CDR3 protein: CASSGQPNTEAFF
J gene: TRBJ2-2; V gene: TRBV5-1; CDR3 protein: CASSSSQGNTGELFF
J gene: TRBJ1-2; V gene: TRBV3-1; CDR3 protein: CASSKPGGHGYTF
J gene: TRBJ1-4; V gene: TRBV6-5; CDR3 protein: CASSARAAYNEKLFF